A single count supports the clone carrying this T cell receptor (beta chain). Survey-level resolution applied to immunoSEQ assay v3.0. Method: immunoSEQ multiplex PCR; TCRdb's copy keeps in-frame clones and lacks some. There are fewer than 35,000 clones in the sample; approximately 97% occur only once, and 2.5% to 3% lies in the top ten. The record originates from a study of long-term antiretroviral therapy in people with HIV. Study-level background: The 2015 immediate-ART recommendation came about a decade after the earliest samples.

Germline lookup yields CDR1 SGDLS and CDR2 YYNGEE. The V segment lost 3 bases and the J segment 5 bases; nucleotides outside the gene matches: 7. The CDR3 spans 14 residues. The receptor was derived from a man in his thirties or forties with HIV. Material: unsorted PBMCs, obtained 6.9 years after starting antiretroviral therapy. This chain uses TRBV9 with TRBJ2-7; 8 nucleotides line up with TRBD1. Written as DNA, the CDR3 is TGTGCCAGCAGCGCCCAGGGGGCTACGCACGAGCAGTACTTC. This codes for CASSAQGATHEQYF.